The T cell receptor beta chain described here comes from a study of control samples from healthy donors and cancer patients. Method: immunoSEQ multiplex PCR; TCRdb's copy keeps in-frame clones and lacks some. The sample has approximately 160,000 clones, 92% seen once; the top ten hold roughly 0.7%. Specimen: blood. This TCR was sampled from a woman aged 25 to 39 in good health.

In DNA form, the CDR3 reads TGTGCCAGCAAGGAAGACACACTAATCACCGGGGAGCTGTTTTTT. Protein sequence: CASKEDTLITGELFF. This chain links TRBV19 with TRBJ2-2; no firm D call. Trimming removed 9 bases at V and 4 bases at J, with 18 bases between. The CDR3 spans 15 residues. CDR1 and CDR2 (germline): LNHDA, SQIVND (reference sequence).